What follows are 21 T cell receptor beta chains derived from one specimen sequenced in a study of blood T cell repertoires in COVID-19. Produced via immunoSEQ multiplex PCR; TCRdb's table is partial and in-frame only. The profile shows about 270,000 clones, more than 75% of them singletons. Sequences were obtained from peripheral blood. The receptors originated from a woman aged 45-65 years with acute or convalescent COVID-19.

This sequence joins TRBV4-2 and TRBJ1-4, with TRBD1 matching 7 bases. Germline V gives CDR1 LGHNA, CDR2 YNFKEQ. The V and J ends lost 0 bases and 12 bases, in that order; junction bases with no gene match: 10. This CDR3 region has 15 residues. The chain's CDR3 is CASSQESHRDSELFF. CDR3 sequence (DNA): TGTGCCAGCAGCCAAGAATCCCACCGGGACAGCGAACTGTTTTTT.

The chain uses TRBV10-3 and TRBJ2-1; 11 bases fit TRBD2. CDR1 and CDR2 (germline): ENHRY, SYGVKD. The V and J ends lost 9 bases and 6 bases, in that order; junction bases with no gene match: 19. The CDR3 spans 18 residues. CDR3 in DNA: TGTGCCATTATGCCGGGACAGGGTGGACTAGCGGGCCTCAATGAGCAGTTCTTC. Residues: CAIMPGQGGLAGLNEQFF.

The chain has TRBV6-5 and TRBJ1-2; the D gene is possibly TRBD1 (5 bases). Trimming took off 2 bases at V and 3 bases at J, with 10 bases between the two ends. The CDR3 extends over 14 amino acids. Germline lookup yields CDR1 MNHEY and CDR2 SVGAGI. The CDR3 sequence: CASSYAQGYYGYTF. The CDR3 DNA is TGTGCCAGCAGTTACGCCCAGGGTTACTATGGCTACACCTTC.

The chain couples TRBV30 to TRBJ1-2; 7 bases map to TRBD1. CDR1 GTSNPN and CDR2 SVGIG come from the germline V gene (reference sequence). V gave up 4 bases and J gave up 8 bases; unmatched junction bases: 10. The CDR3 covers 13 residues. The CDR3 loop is CAWNRDRPFGYTF. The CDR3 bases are TGTGCCTGGAACCGGGACAGACCATTCGGCTACACCTTC. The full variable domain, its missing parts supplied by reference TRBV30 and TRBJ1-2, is SQTIHQWPATLVQPVGSPLSLECTVEGTSNPNLYWYRQAAGRGLQLLFYSVGIGQISSEVPQNLSASRPQDRQFILSSKKLLLSDSGFYLCAWNRDRPFGYTFGSGTRLTVV.

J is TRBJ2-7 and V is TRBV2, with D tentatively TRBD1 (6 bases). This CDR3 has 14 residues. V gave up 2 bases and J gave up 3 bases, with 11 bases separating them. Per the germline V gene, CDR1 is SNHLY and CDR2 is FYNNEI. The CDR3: CASSEFGRGYEQYF. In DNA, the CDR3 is TGTGCCAGCAGTGAATTTGGCAGGGGCTACGAGCAGTACTTC.

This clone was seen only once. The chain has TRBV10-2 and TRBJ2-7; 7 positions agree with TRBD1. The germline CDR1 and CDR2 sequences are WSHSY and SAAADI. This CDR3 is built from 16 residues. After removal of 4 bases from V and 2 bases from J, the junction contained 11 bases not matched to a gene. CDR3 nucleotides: TGCGCCAGCAGTGTTGGGGTAGGACAGGCCGCCTACGAGCAGTACTTC. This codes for CASSVGVGQAAYEQYF.

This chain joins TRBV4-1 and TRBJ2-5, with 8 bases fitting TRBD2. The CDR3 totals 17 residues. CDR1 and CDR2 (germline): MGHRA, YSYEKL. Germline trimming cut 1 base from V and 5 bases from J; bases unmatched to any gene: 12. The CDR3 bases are TGCGCCAGCAGCCAAGCCCCCCCCGGGACTAGTGACGAGACCCAGTACTTC. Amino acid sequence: CASSQAPPGTSDETQYF.

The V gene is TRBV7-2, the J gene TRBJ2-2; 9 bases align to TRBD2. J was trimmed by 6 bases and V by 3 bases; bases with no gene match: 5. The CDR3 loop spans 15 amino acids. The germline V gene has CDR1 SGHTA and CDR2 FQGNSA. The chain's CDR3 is CASSFSSGSAGELFF. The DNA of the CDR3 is TGTGCCAGCAGCTTTAGTAGCGGGAGCGCCGGGGAGCTGTTTTTT.

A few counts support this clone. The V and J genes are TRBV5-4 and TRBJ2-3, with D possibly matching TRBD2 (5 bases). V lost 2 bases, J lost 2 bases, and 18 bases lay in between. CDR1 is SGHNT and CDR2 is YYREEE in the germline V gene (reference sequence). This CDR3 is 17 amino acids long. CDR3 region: CASSFIGRADFTDTQYF. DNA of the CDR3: TGTGCCAGCAGCTTTATTGGTCGAGCGGACTTCACAGATACGCAGTATTTT.

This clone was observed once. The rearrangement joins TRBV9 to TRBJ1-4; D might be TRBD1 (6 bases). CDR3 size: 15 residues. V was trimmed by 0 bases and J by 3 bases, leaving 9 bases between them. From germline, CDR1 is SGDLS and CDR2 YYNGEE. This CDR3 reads CASSVGGGANEKLFF. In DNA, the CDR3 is TGTGCCAGCAGCGTAGGAGGGGGAGCTAATGAAAAACTGTTTTTT.

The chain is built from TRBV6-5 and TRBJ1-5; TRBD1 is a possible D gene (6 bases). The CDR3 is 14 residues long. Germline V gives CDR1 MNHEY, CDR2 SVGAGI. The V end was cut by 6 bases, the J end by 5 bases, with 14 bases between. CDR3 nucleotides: TGTGCCAGCAGGGCCAGGGGTATATATCAGCCCCAGCATTTT. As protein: CASRARGIYQPQHF.

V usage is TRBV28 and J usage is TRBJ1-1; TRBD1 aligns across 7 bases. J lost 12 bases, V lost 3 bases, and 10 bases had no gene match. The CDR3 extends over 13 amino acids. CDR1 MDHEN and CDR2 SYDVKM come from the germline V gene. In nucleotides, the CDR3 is TGTGCCAGCAGTTTCCTCGACAGGGATGTTTCTTTCTTT. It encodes CASSFLDRDVSFF.

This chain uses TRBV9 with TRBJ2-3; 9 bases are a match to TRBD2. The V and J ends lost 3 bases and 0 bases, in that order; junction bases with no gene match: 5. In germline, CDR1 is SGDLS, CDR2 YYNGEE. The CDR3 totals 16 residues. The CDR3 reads CASSENSGGSTDTQYF. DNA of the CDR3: TGTGCCAGCAGCGAAAATAGCGGGGGAAGCACAGATACGCAGTATTTT. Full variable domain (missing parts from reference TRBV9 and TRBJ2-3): DSGVTQTPKHLITATGQRVTLRCSPRSGDLSVYWYQQSLDQGLQFLIQYYNGEERAKGNILERFSAQQFPDLHSELNLSSLELGDSALYFCASSENSGGSTDTQYFGPGTRLTVL.

CDR3 amino acids: CASSLGGLEQTQYF. The CDR3 DNA sequence: TGTGCCAGCAGCTTGGGGGGACTCGAGCAGACCCAGTACTTC. This chain joins TRBV11-2 and TRBJ2-5, with D perhaps TRBD2 (6 bases). Trimming removed 3 bases at V and 6 bases at J, with 14 bases between. Per the germline V gene, CDR1 is SGHAT and CDR2 is FQNNGV. CDR3 length equals 14 residues.

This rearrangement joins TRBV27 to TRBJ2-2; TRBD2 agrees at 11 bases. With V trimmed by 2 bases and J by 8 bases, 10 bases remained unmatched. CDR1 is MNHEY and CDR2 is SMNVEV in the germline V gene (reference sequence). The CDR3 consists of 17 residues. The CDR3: CASSLRSGRAYGGELFF. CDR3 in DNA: TGTGCCAGCAGTTTACGTAGCGGGAGGGCCTATGGTGGGGAGCTGTTTTTT.

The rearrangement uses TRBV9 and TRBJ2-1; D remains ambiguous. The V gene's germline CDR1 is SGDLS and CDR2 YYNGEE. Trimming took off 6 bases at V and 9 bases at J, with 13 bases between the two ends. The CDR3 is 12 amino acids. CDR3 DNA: TGTGCCAGCACCCCGCAGTCGGGTGAGCAGTTCTTC. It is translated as CASTPQSGEQFF.

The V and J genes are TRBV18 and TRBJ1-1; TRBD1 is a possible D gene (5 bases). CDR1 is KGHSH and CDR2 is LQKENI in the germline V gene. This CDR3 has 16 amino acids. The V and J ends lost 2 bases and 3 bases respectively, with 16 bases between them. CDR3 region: CASSPWTRRRYTEAFF. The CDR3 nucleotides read TGTGCCAGCTCACCATGGACAAGGCGAAGGTACACTGAAGCTTTCTTT. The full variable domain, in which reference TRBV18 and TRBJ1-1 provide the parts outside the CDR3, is NAGVMQNPRHLVRRRGQEARLRCSPMKGHSHVYWYRQLPEEGLKFMVYLQKENIIDESGMPKERFSAEFPKEGPSILRIQQVVRGDSAAYFCASSPWTRRRYTEAFFGQGTRLTVV.

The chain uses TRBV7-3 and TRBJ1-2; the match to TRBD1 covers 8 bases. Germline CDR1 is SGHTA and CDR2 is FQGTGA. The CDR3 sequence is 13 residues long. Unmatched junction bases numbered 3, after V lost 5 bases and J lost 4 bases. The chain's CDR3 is CASSQGQGYGYTF. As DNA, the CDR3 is TGTGCCAGCAGCCAAGGACAGGGCTATGGCTACACCTTC. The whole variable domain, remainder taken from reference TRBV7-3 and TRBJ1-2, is GAGVSQTPSNKVTEKGKYVELRCDPISGHTALYWYRQSLGQGPEFLIYFQGTGAADDSGLPNDRFFAVRPEGSVSTLKIQRTERGDSAVYLCASSQGQGYGYTFGSGTRLTVV.

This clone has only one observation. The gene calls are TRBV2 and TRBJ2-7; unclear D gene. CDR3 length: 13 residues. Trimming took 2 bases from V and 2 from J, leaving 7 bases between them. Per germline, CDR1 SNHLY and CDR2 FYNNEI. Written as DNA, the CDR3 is TGTGCCAGCAGTGAATCGTCCGCCTACGAGCAGTACTTC. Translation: CASSESSAYEQYF.

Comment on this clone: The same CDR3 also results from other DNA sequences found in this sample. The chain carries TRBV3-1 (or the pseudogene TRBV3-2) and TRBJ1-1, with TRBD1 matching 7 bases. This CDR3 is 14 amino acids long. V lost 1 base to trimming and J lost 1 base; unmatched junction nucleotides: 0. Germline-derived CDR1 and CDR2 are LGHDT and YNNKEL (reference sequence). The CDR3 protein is CASSQGQGNTEAFF. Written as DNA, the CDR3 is TGTGCCAGCAGCCAAGGACAGGGGAACACTGAAGCTTTCTTT.

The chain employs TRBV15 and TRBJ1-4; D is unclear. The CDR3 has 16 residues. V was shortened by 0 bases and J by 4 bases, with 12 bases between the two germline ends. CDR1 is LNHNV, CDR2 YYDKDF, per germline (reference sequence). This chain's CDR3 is CATSRDQRSDNEKLFF. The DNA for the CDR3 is TGTGCCACCAGCAGAGATCAGAGGTCTGATAATGAAAAACTGTTTTTT.